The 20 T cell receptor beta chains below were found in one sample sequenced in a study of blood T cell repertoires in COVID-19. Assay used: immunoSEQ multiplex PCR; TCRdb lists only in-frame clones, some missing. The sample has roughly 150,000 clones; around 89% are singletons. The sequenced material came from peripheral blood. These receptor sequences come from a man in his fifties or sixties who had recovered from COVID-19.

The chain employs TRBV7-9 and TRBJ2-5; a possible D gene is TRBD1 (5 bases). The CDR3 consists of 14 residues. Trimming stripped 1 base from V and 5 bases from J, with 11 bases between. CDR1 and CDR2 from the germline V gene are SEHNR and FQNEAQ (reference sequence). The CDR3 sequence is CASSLGGGDETQYF. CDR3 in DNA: TGTGCCAGCAGCTTAGGGGGCGGCGACGAGACCCAGTACTTC.

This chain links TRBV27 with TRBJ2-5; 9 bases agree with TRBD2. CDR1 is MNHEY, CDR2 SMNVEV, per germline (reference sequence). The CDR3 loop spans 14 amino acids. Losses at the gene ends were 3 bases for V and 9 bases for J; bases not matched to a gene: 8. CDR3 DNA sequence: TGTGCCAGCAGTTTTTCTAGCGGGGTGACGGCCCAGTACTTC. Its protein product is CASSFSSGVTAQYF.

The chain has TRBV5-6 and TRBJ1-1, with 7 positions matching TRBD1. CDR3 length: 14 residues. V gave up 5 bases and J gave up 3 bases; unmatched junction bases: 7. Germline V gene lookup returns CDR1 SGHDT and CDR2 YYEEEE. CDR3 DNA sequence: TGTGCCAGCAGGGAACAGGGGCCCGACACTGAAGCTTTCTTT. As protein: CASREQGPDTEAFF.

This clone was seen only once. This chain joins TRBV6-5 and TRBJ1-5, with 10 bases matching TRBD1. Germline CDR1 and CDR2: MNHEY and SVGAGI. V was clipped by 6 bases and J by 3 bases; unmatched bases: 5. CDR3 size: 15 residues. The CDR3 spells CASRADRGNNQPQHF. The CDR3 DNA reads TGTGCCAGCAGGGCGGACAGGGGGAACAATCAGCCCCAGCATTTT.

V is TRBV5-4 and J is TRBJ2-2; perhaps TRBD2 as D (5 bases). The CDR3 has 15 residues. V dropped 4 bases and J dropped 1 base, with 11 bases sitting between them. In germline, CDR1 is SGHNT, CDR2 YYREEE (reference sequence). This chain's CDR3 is CASSPMAGNTGELFF. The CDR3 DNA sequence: TGTGCCAGCAGCCCAATGGCGGGGAACACCGGGGAGCTGTTTTTT. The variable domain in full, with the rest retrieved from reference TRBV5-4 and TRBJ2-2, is ETGVTQSPTHLIKTRGQQVTLRCSSQSGHNTVSWYQQALGQGPQFIFQYYREEENGRGNFPPRFSGLQFPNYSSELNVNALELDDSALYLCASSPMAGNTGELFFGEGSRLTVL.

CDR3 sequence: CAISESDSGEENEQFF. The CDR3 bases are TGTGCCATCAGTGAGTCCGATAGCGGGGAGGAGAATGAGCAGTTCTTC. The chain couples TRBV10-3 to TRBJ2-1; 8 bases agree with TRBD2. Germline V gene sequence: CDR1 ENHRY, CDR2 SYGVKD. CDR3 length: 16 amino acids. The V and J ends lost 0 bases and 7 bases, in that order; junction bases with no gene match: 8.

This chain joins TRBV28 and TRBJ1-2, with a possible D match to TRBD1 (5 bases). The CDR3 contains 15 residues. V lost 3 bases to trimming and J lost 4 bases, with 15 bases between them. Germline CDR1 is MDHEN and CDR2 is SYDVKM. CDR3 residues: CASSFDGTSGYGYTF. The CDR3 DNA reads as TGTGCCAGCAGTTTCGATGGGACTTCGGGCTATGGCTACACCTTC.

CDR3 DNA: TGTGCCAGCGGCAGACAGGCCGGCCCCCATAATTCACCCCTCCACTTT. Its protein is CASGRQAGPHNSPLHF. The chain is built from TRBV9 and TRBJ1-6; D is perhaps TRBD1 (6 bases). Germline values: CDR1 SGDLS, CDR2 YYNGEE. Trimming left V 7 bases short and J 5 bases short, with 19 bases between. The CDR3 covers 16 residues.

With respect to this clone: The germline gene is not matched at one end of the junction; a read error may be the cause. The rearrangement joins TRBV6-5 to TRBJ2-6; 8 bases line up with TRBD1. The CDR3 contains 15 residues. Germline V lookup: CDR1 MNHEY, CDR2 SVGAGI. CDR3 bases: TGTGCCAGCGTCACAGGGGGTACTGGGGTCAACGTCCTGACTTTC. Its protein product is CASVTGGTGVNVLTF.

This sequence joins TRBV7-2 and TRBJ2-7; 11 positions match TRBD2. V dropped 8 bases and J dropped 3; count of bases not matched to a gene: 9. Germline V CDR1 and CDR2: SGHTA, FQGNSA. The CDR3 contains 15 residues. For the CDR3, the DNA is TGTGCCAGCGGTCTAGCGGGAGGCTCCGTCTACGAGCAGTACTTC. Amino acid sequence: CASGLAGGSVYEQYF.

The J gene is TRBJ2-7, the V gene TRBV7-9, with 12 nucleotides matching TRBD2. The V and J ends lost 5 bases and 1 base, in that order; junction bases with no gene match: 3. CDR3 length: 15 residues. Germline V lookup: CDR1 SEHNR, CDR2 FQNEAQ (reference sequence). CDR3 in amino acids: CASSPTSGGSYEQYF. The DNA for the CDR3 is TGTGCCAGCAGCCCCACTAGCGGGGGGTCCTACGAGCAGTACTTC.

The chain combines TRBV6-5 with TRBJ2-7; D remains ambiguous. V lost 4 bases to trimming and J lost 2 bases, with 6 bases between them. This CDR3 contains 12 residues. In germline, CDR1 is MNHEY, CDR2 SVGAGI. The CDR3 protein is CASSSFTYEQYF. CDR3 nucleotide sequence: TGTGCCAGCAGTTCCTTTACCTACGAGCAGTACTTC.

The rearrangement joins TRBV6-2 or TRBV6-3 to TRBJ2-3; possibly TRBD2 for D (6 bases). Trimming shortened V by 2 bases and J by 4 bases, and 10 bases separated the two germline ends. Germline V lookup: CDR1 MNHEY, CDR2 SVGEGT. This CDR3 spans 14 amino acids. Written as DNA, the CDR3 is TGTGCCAGCAGTTACACGCGGGGAGCAGATACGCAGTATTTT. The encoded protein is CASSYTRGADTQYF.

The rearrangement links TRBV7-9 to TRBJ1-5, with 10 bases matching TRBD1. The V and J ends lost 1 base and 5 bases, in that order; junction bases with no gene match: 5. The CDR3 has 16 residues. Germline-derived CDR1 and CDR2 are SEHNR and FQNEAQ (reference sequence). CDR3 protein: CASSLGRTGGDQPQHF. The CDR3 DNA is TGTGCCAGCAGCTTAGGGAGGACAGGGGGAGATCAGCCCCAGCATTTT. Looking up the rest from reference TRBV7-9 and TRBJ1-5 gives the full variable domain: DTGVSQNPRHKITKRGQNVTFRCDPISEHNRLYWYRQTLGQGPEFLTYFQNEAQLEKSRLLSDRFSAERPKGSFSTLEIQRTEQGDSAMYLCASSLGRTGGDQPQHFGDGTRLSIL.

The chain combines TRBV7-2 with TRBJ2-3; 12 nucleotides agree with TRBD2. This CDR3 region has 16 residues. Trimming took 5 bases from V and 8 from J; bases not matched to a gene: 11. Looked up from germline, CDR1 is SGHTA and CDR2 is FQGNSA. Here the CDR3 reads CASSRDGTSGSGTQYF. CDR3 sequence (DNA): TGTGCCAGCAGCCGCGACGGGACTAGCGGGTCAGGTACGCAGTATTTT. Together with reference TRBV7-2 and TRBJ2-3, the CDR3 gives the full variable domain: GAGVSQSPSNKVTEKGKDVELRCDPISGHTALYWYRQSLGQGLEFLIYFQGNSAPDKSGLPSDRFSAERTGGSVSTLTIQRTQQEDSAVYLCASSRDGTSGSGTQYFGPGTRLTVL.

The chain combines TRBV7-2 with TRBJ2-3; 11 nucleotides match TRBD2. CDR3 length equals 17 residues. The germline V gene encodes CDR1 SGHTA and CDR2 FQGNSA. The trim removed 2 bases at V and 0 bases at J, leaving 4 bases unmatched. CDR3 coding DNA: TGTGCCAGCAGCTTATGGGTAGCGGGAGGGAGCACAGATACGCAGTATTTT. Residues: CASSLWVAGGSTDTQYF.

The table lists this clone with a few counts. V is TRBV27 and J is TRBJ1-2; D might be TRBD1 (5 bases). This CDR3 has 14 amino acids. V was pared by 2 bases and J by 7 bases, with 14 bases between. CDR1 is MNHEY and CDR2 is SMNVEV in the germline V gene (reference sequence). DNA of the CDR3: TGTGCCAGCAGTTTAGAGGGGCTCGGGAGTGGCTACACCTTC. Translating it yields CASSLEGLGSGYTF.

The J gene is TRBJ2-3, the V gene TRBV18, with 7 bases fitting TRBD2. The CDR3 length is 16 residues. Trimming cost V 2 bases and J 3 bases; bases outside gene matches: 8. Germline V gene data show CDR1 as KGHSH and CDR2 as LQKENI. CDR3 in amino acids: CASSPETSPSTDTQYF. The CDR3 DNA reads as TGTGCCAGCTCACCAGAGACTAGCCCTTCTACAGATACGCAGTATTTT.

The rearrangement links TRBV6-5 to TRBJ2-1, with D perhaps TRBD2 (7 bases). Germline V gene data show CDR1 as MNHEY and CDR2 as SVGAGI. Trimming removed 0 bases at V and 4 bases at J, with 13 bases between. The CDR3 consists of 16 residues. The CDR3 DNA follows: TGTGCCAGCAGTTACTCGGGTAGGGGGGGTTACAATGAGCAGTTCTTC. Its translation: CASSYSGRGGYNEQFF.

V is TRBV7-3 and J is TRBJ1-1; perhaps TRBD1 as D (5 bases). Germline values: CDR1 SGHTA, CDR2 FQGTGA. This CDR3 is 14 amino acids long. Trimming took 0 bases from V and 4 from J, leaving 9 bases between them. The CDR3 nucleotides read TGTGCCAGCAGCTTAACGTCGGGGGGCACTGAAGCTTTCTTT. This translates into CASSLTSGGTEAFF.